The rows below give T cell receptor beta chains drawn from one sample of a study of OX40 agonist ivuxolimab in advanced cancers. Measured with immunoSEQ multiplex PCR; TCRdb has only the in-frame clones, and not every one. The data hold roughly 79,000 clones, with roughly nine tenths observed a single time. Specimen: CD4+ or CD8+ T cells sorted from blood, collected in a trial of the OX40 agonist ivuxolimab. The source is an adult with an advanced solid tumor such as melanoma, head and neck, liver or kidney cancer. CDR3s include the opening cysteine and the closing phenylalanine or tryptophan. Each record gives: J gene, V gene, D gene, CDR3 protein. D genes are given only for firm matches.

TRBJ2-7 TRBV25-1 - CASSEFRAEGYEQYF
TRBJ2-6 TRBV4-1 - CASSLGHASGANVLTF
TRBJ2-7 TRBV7-9 TRBD1 CASNPGQGVHEQYF
TRBJ2-1 TRBV30 TRBD2 CAWSSRAGGREQFF
TRBJ2-3 TRBV7-2 - CASSTDGTDTQYF
TRBJ2-7 TRBV28 - CASSSGTGLVGGGRLVEQYF
TRBJ2-5 TRBV6-1 - CASRVGSVDPGTQYF
TRBJ2-1 TRBV12-5 TRBD1 CASGLGQGIIYNEQFF
TRBJ2-2 TRBV18 TRBD2 CASSKLAGITGELFF
TRBJ2-4 TRBV7-9 TRBD2 CASSLYLSGTSLGKNIQYF
TRBJ1-4 TRBV6-5 - CASSFSATTNEKLFF
TRBJ2-5 TRBV7-9 TRBD2 CASSPGLAGGRLETQYF
TRBJ2-3 TRBV18 - CASSPEGNTQYF
TRBJ2-5 TRBV5-4 - CASSLRKETQYF
TRBJ1-4 TRBV30 - CAWSAGAVNEKLFF
TRBJ1-4 TRBV9 - CASSGNFATNEKLFF
TRBJ2-7 TRBV4-1 TRBD1 CASSRGTGSPYEQYF
TRBJ2-4 TRBV30 TRBD1 CACMDRGAKNIQYF
TRBJ1-2 TRBV4-2 TRBD1 CASSQAHQGARYGYTF
TRBJ2-7 TRBV2 TRBD2 CASSEGLAGEDNEQYF
TRBJ2-5 TRBV6-1 TRBD2 CASSVGTSPGETQYF
TRBJ1-1 TRBV6-5 - CASSYSMTMNTEAFF
TRBJ1-6 TRBV7-2 TRBD1 CASSLGTVNSPLHF
TRBJ2-3 TRBV5-1 - CASSLGQSKDTQYF
TRBJ1-1 TRBV5-6 TRBD1 CASSFGTANSEAFF
TRBJ1-2 TRBV12-5 - CASGLVGRVIGYTF
TRBJ1-4 TRBV18 - CASSPPDSEKLFF
TRBJ1-1 TRBV28 TRBD1 CASWPPQGGMNTEAFF
TRBJ2-3 TRBV5-1 - CASSLRGSTDTQYF
TRBJ2-1 TRBV25-1 TRBD2 CASSEFGPSGIHNEQFF
TRBJ1-4 TRBV7-7 - CASSSRGAGREKLFF
TRBJ2-3 TRBV6-1 - CASSEYPRKSTDTQYF
TRBJ2-7 TRBV7-9 - CASSYQGGGPYEQYF
TRBJ1-4 TRBV5-1 - CASSVTGVNEKLFF
TRBJ2-5 TRBV18 - CASSPLMGQNQETQYF
TRBJ2-2 TRBV5-1 TRBD1 CASSFGTVNTGELFF
TRBJ2-3 TRBV7-3 TRBD2 CASSLGPSGRAVTDTQYF
TRBJ2-7 TRBV10-3 - CAISRDAQIYEQYF
TRBJ2-1 TRBV27 TRBD1 CASSSRTGISYNEQFF
TRBJ2-1 TRBV7-7 TRBD1 CASSRQGYNEQFF
TRBJ2-2 TRBV2 TRBD2 CASSEELAGTGELFF
TRBJ1-1 TRBV6-1 - CASSRGQNTEAFF
TRBJ2-5 TRBV5-1 TRBD1 CASSKTGGAAETQYF
TRBJ2-2 TRBV7-2 - CASSRYTGELFF
TRBJ2-1 TRBV5-1 TRBD2 CASSLTGGSSYNEQFF
TRBJ1-2 TRBV11-2 TRBD1 CASSLDARTGGYGYTF
TRBJ2-1 TRBV28 - CASSLFGGIYNEQFF
TRBJ2-5 TRBV7-7 TRBD2 CASSLTSGQETQYF
TRBJ2-7 TRBV28 - CASSLAPGRGPYEQYF
TRBJ2-3 TRBV29-1 - CSATGYTQYF
TRBJ2-7 TRBV10-3 - CAISESPSSEQYF
TRBJ1-1 TRBV10-3 - CAISPRGNTEAFF
TRBJ1-4 TRBV28 - CASRTGQANEKLFF
TRBJ2-7 TRBV9 TRBD2 CASSVVGTSGSEQYF
TRBJ2-5 TRBV6-5 TRBD2 CASSYSWAGAGETQYF
TRBJ1-5 TRBV28 - CASRVPGAMGYSNQPQHF
TRBJ1-1 TRBV14 - CASRGQSGTEAFF
TRBJ2-7 TRBV2 - CASSEGLASIEQYF
TRBJ1-1 TRBV11-1 - CASSSEALPGRAFF